Below, 24 T cell receptor beta chains from the same sample are listed, as sequenced in a study of molecular identifiers for immune sequencing clone quantification. TCRdb passed the PCR reads through MiXCR, listing each CDR3 protein once. Among roughly 630,000 distinct CDR3 sequences listed, over 25% were seen once. The sequencing input was naive CD8+ T cells from blood, with Jurkat cell RNA spiked in. Indicated subset: FACS-sorted CD8+CD4-CCR7+CD45RA+ naive T cells. These receptors all come from a human donor in good health. Some libraries in this study had Jurkat cell RNA spiked in.

This chain uses TRBV24-1 with TRBJ2-3, with TRBD2 as a possible D gene (5 bases). Germline V gene data show CDR1 as KGHDR and CDR2 as SFDVKD. Trimming took 5 bases from V and 5 from J, leaving 10 bases between them. The CDR3 is 13 residues long. CDR3 DNA sequence: TGTGCCACCAGTGTCCGGGAACGAGATACGCAGTATTTT. Translated, it gives CATSVRERDTQYF.

The chain employs TRBV7-9 and TRBJ1-1; D ambiguous. The germline V gene encodes CDR1 SEHNR and CDR2 FQNEAQ (reference sequence). The V end was cut by 0 bases, the J end by 1 base, with 12 bases between. CDR3 size: 16 residues. CDR3 nucleotide sequence: TGTGCCAGCAGCTTAGCCCGAGGTCTCGGGAACACTGAAGCTTTCTTT. Its protein is CASSLARGLGNTEAFF.

The rearrangement links TRBV6-2 or TRBV6-3 to TRBJ2-7; 9 bases align to TRBD2. V lost 6 bases and J lost 1; bases outside the gene matches: 16. The germline CDR1 and CDR2 sequences are MNHEY and SVGEGT. The CDR3 runs 18 residues. This chain's CDR3 is CASRNSALIAGASYEQYF. CDR3 bases: TGTGCCAGCAGAAACTCCGCACTTATAGCGGGAGCGTCCTACGAGCAGTACTTC.

Ten or more counts support this clonotype. The chain couples TRBV7-9 to TRBJ2-2; the D gene is possibly TRBD1 (6 bases). Trimming removed 5 bases at V and 0 bases at J, with 10 bases between. This CDR3 region has 15 residues. Germline-derived CDR1 and CDR2 are SEHNR and FQNEAQ (reference sequence). CDR3 loop: CASSHGQSNTGELFF. The CDR3 DNA follows: TGTGCCAGCAGCCACGGACAGTCGAACACCGGGGAGCTGTTTTTT.

In regard to this clonotype: A much larger clone is a single base away; this may be a read error. This chain uses TRBV4-3 with TRBJ2-3; D unclear. CDR1 is LGHNA and CDR2 is YSLEER in the germline V gene. The CDR3 runs to 13 residues. The germline V and J ends were trimmed by 1 base and 4 bases, with 6 bases remaining between them. The CDR3, as DNA: TGCGCCAGCAGCCAAGGGCCCGCAGATACGCAGTATTTT. It translates to CASSQGPADTQYF.

Of note for this clonotype: A single base separates this from a much larger clone, so it may be a read error. V is TRBV20-1 and J is TRBJ2-7; D is uncertain. There are 12 residues in the CDR3. In germline, CDR1 is DFQATT, CDR2 SNEGSKA (reference sequence). Trimming pared 7 bases from V and 1 base from J, leaving 11 bases between. The CDR3: CSGTDLSYEQYF. As DNA, the CDR3 is TGCAGTGGTACAGACTTGTCCTACGAGCAGTACTTC.

V and J are TRBV4-3 and TRBJ1-3; D unresolved. This CDR3 has 15 amino acids. Trimming removed 0 bases at V and 4 bases at J, with 10 bases between. Germline V gives CDR1 LGHNA, CDR2 YSLEER. The CDR3: CASSQDRHSGNTIYF. The CDR3 nucleotides read TGCGCCAGCAGCCAAGATCGACATTCAGGAAACACCATATATTTT.

Ten or more counts support this clonotype. The chain has TRBV27 and TRBJ1-4; 8 positions match TRBD1. The CDR3 has 14 residues. V lost 6 bases, J lost 7 bases, and 7 bases stayed unmatched. The germline gives CDR1 MNHEY, CDR2 SMNVEV (reference sequence). The CDR3 DNA is TGTGCCAGCAGGTCAGGGGGCAGTGGTGAAAAACTGTTTTTT. Its protein product is CASRSGGSGEKLFF. Drawing the rest from reference TRBV27 and TRBJ1-4, the complete variable domain is EAQVTQNPRYLITVTGKKLTVTCSQNMNHEYMSWYRQDPGLGLRQIYYSMNVEVTDKGDVPEGYKVSRKEKRNFPLILESPSPNQTSLYFCASRSGGSGEKLFFGSGTQLSVL.

About this clonotype: Being one base from a much bigger clone, this may be a read error. CDR3 DNA: TGTGCCACCAAGATGACTTGGGGGACTGAAGCTTTCTTT. As protein: CATKMTWGTEAFF. V usage is TRBV6-5 and J usage is TRBJ1-1; D is possibly TRBD1 (5 bases). The V gene's germline CDR1 is MNHEY and CDR2 SVGAGI. The CDR3 is 13 residues long. V lost 10 bases to trimming and J lost 5 bases, with 17 bases between them.

This clonotype has a handful of counts. V usage is TRBV4-1 and J usage is TRBJ2-3; 15 bases are a match to TRBD2. This CDR3 has 19 amino acids. CDR1 is MGHRA, CDR2 YSYEKL, per germline. V lost 3 bases, J lost 1 base, and 8 bases stayed unmatched. The CDR3 region has the DNA TGCGCCAGCAGCCACAGCCCGGGACTAGCGGGGGGAGGCACAGATACGCAGTATTTT. As protein: CASSHSPGLAGGGTDTQYF.

Of note for this clonotype: Its ends do not fully match the called genes, so a read error is possible. The chain carries TRBV7-8 and TRBJ2-3; TRBD1 is a possible D gene (6 bases). CDR3 length equals 17 residues. Germline V gene data show CDR1 as SGHVS and CDR2 as FQNEAQ. The CDR3 here is CANSSIPSGAGTDTQYF. In DNA, the CDR3 is TGTGCCAACAGCTCCATACCGTCAGGGGCAGGCACAGATACGCAGTATTTT.

This clonotype appeared many times. This sequence joins TRBV27 and TRBJ2-7; tentatively, D is TRBD1 or TRBD2 (6 bases each). With 6 bases removed from V and 4 bases from J, the gap between germline ends came to 7 bases. Germline CDR1 reads MNHEY; CDR2 reads SMNVEV (reference sequence). The CDR3 extends over 11 amino acids. For the CDR3, the DNA is TGTGCCAGCAGAGGGGGGTACGAGCAGTACTTC. The encoded protein is CASRGGYEQYF.

With respect to this clonotype: This could be a read error, since a much larger clone is one nucleotide away. This sequence joins TRBV10-3 and TRBJ2-3; 7 bases are a match to TRBD2. V lost 0 bases, J lost 2 bases, and 8 bases stayed unmatched. CDR3 length equals 17 residues. CDR1 is ENHRY, CDR2 SYGVKD, per germline. The CDR3 region has the DNA TGTGCCATCAGTGAGTCGGTGACTAGCCTACTCACAGATACGCAGTATTTT. Protein product: CAISESVTSLLTDTQYF.

Regarding this clonotype: Germline and junction disagree at one end, which may indicate a read error. V usage is TRBV7-2 and J usage is TRBJ2-7, with D unclear. Germline V gives CDR1 SGHTA, CDR2 FQGNSA. This CDR3 is 13 amino acids long. CDR3 region: CASSLGQTYGQYF. CDR3 sequence (DNA): TGCGCCAGCAGCTTAGGGCAGACCTACGGGCAGTACTTC.

This clonotype was observed a handful of times. V and J are TRBV7-9 and TRBJ2-5; the match to TRBD1 covers 8 bases. The ends lost 4 bases at V and 5 bases at J; junction bases unmatched: 12. Germline CDR1 reads SEHNR; CDR2 reads FQNEAQ (reference sequence). The CDR3 loop spans 16 amino acids. This chain's CDR3 is CASSSTAGGFRETQYF. The CDR3 DNA reads as TGTGCCAGCAGCTCGACGGCAGGGGGCTTCAGGGAGACCCAGTACTTC.

The chain employs TRBV6-2 or TRBV6-3 and TRBJ2-1, with D tentatively TRBD2 (6 bases). Germline V CDR1 and CDR2: MNHEY, SVGEGT. V lost 6 bases and J 4 bases, leaving 10 bases between the germline ends. The CDR3 loop spans 13 amino acids. CDR3 sequence reads: CASSSSVYNEQFF. The CDR3 bases are TGTGCCAGCAGCTCTAGCGTATACAATGAGCAGTTCTTC.

As to this clonotype: A much larger clone lies one base from this, so it may be a read error. CDR3 residues: CASSQALGVNTEAFF. The CDR3 DNA follows: TGTGCCAGCAGCCAAGCTCTGGGGGTTAACACTGAAGCTTTCTTT. This rearrangement joins TRBV3-1 to TRBJ1-1; maybe TRBD1 (5 bases). Germline loops: CDR1 LGHDT, CDR2 YNNKEL (reference sequence). CDR3 length equals 15 residues. The germline V and J ends were trimmed by 1 base and 2 bases, with 11 bases remaining between them.

The V gene is TRBV5-1, the J gene TRBJ2-7, with D perhaps assigned TRBD1 or TRBD2 (5 bases each). Germline lookup yields CDR1 SGHRS and CDR2 YFSETQ. V was cut by 2 bases and J by 6 bases, with 12 bases left in between. This CDR3 spans 13 amino acids. The CDR3 bases are TGCGCCAGCAGCTTTTTTTCAGGGACCGAGCAGTACTTC. It specifies CASSFFSGTEQYF.

The chain employs TRBV27 and TRBJ2-5; D gene uncertain. CDR1 MNHEY and CDR2 SMNVEV come from the germline V gene (reference sequence). Deletions cut 6 bases from V and 6 bases from J, with 32 bases between. The CDR3 spans 19 residues. CDR3 protein: CASSPLLRSRAPILQTQYF. The CDR3 DNA reads as TGTGCCAGCAGCCCCCTGCTGAGAAGTAGAGCCCCAATCCTCCAGACCCAGTACTTC.

The sample holds many counts of this clonotype. The gene calls are TRBV9 and TRBJ2-7; 9 bases align to TRBD2. CDR1 and CDR2 from the germline V gene are SGDLS and YYNGEE. The CDR3 has 15 amino acids. V lost 4 bases to trimming and J lost 4 bases; unmatched junction nucleotides: 9. The CDR3 sequence: CASSPSALAGYEQYF. DNA of the CDR3: TGTGCCAGCAGCCCAAGCGCACTAGCGGGTTACGAGCAGTACTTC.

Regarding this clonotype: This clone may be a read error of a much larger clone one base away. The V call is TRBV29-1, the J call TRBJ1-2; D call uncertain. This CDR3 spans 11 amino acids. The V gene's germline CDR1 is SQVTM and CDR2 ANQGSEA. The CDR3 spells CSVVHNYDYTF. CDR3 coding DNA: TGCAGCGTTGTACACAACTATGACTACACCTTC.

V usage is TRBV4-1 and J usage is TRBJ2-5; 9 bases are a match to TRBD1. Germline loops: CDR1 MGHRA, CDR2 YSYEKL. The junction had 8 bases not matched to a gene; V was cut back by 3 bases and J by 3 bases. This CDR3 has 16 amino acids. The CDR3 loop reads CASSHLPGQGEETQYF. CDR3 bases: TGCGCCAGCAGCCACTTACCGGGACAGGGAGAAGAGACCCAGTACTTC.

J is TRBJ2-5 and V is TRBV5-6; D may be TRBD2 (5 bases). Germline V gene lookup returns CDR1 SGHDT and CDR2 YYEEEE. Trimming shortened V by 4 bases and J by 0 bases, and 10 bases separated the two germline ends. CDR3 length equals 14 residues. CDR3 residues: CASSPAGDQETQYF. The CDR3 DNA follows: TGTGCCAGCAGCCCGGCCGGGGACCAAGAGACCCAGTACTTC.

There are a few counts of this clonotype. V usage is TRBV13 and J usage is TRBJ1-2; TRBD1 is a possible D gene (6 bases). Trimming pared 0 bases from V and 7 bases from J, leaving 12 bases between. Per germline, CDR1 PRHDT and CDR2 FYEKMQ (reference sequence). This CDR3 is 14 amino acids long. The CDR3 DNA reads as TGTGCCAGCAGCTTAGGTGGGGGGCTCTCTGGCTACACCTTC. Its protein is CASSLGGGLSGYTF.